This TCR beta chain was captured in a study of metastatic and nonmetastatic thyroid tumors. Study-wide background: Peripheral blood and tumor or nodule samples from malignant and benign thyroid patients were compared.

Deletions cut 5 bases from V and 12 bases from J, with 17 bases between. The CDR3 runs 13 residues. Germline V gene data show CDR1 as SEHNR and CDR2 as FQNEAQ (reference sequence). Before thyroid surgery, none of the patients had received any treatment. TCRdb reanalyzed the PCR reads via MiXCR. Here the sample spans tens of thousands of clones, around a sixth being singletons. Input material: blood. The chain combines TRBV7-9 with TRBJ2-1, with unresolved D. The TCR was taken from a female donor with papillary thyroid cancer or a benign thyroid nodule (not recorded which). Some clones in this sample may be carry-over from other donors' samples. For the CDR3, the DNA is TGTGCCAGCAGCGGAAGCTCCGGAACGCCGCAGTTCTTC. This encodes CASSGSSGTPQFF.